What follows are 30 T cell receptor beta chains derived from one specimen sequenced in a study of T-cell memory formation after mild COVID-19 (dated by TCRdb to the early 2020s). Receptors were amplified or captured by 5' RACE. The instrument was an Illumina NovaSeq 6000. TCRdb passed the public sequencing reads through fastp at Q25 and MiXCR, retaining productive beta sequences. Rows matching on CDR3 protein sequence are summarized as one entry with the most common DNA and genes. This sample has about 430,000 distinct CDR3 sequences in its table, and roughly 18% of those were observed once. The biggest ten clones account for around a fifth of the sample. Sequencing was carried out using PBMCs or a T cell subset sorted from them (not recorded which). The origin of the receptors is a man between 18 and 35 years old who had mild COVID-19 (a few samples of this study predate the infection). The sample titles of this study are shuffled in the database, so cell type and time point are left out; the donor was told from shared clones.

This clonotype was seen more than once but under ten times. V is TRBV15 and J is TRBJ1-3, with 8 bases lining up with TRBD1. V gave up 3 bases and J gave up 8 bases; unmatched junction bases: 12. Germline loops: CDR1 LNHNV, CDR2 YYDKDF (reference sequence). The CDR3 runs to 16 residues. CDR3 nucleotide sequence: TGTGCCACCAGCAGGTACACAGGGGGTCGGGCGGACACCATATATTTT. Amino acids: CATSRYTGGRADTIYF.

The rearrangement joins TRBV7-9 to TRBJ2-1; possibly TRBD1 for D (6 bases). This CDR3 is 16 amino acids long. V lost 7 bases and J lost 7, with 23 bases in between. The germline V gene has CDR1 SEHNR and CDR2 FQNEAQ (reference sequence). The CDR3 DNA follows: TGTGCCAGCACCTCCCCGGGTGGTGGGGGCAGGAATGAGCAGTTCTTC. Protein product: CASTSPGGGGRNEQFF.

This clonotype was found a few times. As DNA, the CDR3 is TGTGCCAGCAGCCCGGACGTGAGCTCTGGGGCCAACGTCCTGACTTTC. Protein: CASSPDVSSGANVLTF. The chain uses TRBV7-9 and TRBJ2-6; D uncertain. The V gene's germline CDR1 is SEHNR and CDR2 FQNEAQ (reference sequence). This CDR3 is 16 amino acids long. Trimming removed 5 bases from V and 0 bases from J, with 11 bases in between.

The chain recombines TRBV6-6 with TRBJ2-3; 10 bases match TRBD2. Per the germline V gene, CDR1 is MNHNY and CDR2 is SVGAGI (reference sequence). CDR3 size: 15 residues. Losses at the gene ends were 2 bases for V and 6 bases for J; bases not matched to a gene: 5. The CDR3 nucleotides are TGTGCCAGCAGTTACCCAAGCGGGGGGGATGATACGCAGTATTTT. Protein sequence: CASSYPSGGDDTQYF.

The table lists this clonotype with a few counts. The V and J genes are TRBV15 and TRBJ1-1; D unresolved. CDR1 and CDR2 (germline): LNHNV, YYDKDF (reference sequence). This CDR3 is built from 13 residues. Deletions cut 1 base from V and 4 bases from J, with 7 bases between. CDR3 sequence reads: CATSRVRATEAFF. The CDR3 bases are TGTGCCACCAGCAGAGTGAGAGCCACTGAAGCTTTCTTT. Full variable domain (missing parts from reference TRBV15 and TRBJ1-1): DAMVIQNPRYQVTQFGKPVTLSCSQTLNHNVMYWYQQKSSQAPKLLFHYYDKDFNNEADTPDNFQSRRPNTSFCFLDIRSPGLGDTAMYLCATSRVRATEAFFGQGTRLTVV.

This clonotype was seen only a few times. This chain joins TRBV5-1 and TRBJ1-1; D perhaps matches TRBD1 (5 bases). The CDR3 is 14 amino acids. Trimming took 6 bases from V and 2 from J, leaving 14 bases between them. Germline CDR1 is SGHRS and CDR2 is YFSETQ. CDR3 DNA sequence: TGCGCCAGCAATGGGGGGACGGCCAACACTGAAGCTTTCTTT. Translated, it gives CASNGGTANTEAFF.

CDR3 in DNA: TGTGCCATCAGTTCTGTGGAGGGGGCAGCTAATTCACCCCTCCACTTT. Translating it yields CAISSVEGAANSPLHF. V gene TRBV10-3 combines with J gene TRBJ1-6; 7 positions agree with TRBD1. Germline V gene data show CDR1 as ENHRY and CDR2 as SYGVKD. J gave up 6 bases and V 5 bases, and 10 bases lay outside the gene matches. CDR3 size: 16 residues.

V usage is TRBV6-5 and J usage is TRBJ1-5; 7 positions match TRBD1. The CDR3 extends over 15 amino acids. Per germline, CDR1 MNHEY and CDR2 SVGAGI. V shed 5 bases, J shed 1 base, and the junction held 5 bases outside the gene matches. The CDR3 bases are TGTGCCAGCAGTGGACAGGCCGGGAGCAATCAGCCCCAGCATTTT. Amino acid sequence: CASSGQAGSNQPQHF.

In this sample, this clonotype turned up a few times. The CDR3 spells CASSAGAGGIAYEQYF. The CDR3 DNA is TGTGCCAGCAGCGCAGGAGCAGGGGGCATCGCCTACGAGCAGTACTTC. The gene calls are TRBV7-7 and TRBJ2-7, with TRBD1 matching over 8 bases. This CDR3 spans 16 amino acids. Germline CDR1 and CDR2: SSHAT and FNYEAQ (reference sequence). V lost 5 bases and J lost 2; bases outside the gene matches: 11.

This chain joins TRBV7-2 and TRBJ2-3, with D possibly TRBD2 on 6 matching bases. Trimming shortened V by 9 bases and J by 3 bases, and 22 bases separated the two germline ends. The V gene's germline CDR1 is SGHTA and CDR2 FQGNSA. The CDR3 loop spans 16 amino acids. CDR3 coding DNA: TGTGCCAGTAAACCCCGGGGGACTGTTGGGACAGATACGCAGTATTTT. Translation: CASKPRGTVGTDTQYF. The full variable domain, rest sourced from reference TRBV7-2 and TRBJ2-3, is GAGVSQSPSNKVTEKGKDVELRCDPISGHTALYWYRQSLGQGLEFLIYFQGNSAPDKSGLPSDRFSAERTGGSVSTLTIQRTQQEDSAVYLCASKPRGTVGTDTQYFGPGTRLTVL.

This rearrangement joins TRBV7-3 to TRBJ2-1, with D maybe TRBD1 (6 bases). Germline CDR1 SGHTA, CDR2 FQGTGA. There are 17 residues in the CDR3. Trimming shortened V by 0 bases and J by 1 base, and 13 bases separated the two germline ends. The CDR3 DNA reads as TGTGCCAGCAGCTTAACGGGTACAGGGCCTTCCTACAATGAGCAGTTCTTC. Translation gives CASSLTGTGPSYNEQFF. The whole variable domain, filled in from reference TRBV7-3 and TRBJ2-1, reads GAGVSQTPSNKVTEKGKYVELRCDPISGHTALYWYRQSLGQGPEFLIYFQGTGAADDSGLPNDRFFAVRPEGSVSTLKIQRTERGDSAVYLCASSLTGTGPSYNEQFFGPGTRLTVL.

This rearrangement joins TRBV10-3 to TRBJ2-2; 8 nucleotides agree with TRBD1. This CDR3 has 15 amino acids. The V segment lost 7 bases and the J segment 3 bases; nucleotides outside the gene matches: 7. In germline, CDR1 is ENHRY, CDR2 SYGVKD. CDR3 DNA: TGTGCCATCACCAAACAGGGGGTTGACACCGGGGAGCTGTTTTTT. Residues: CAITKQGVDTGELFF.

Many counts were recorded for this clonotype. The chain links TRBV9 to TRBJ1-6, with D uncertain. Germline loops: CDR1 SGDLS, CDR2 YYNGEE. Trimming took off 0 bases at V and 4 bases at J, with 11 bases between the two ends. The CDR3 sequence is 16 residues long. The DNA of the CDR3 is TGTGCCAGCAGCGTAGCGGCCACCCGATATAATTCACCCCTCCACTTT. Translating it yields CASSVAATRYNSPLHF.

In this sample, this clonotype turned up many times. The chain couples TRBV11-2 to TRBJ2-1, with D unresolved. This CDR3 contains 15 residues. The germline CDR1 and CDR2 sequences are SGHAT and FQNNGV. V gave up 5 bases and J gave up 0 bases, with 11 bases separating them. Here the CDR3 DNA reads TGTGCCAGCAGCCACCCTGCACCCTCCTACAATGAGCAGTTCTTC. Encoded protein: CASSHPAPSYNEQFF.

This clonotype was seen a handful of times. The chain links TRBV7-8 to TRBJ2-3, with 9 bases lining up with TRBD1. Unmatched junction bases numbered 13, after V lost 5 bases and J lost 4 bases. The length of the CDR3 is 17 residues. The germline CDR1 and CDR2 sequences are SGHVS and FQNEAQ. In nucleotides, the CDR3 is TGTGCCAGCAGCCGAAGGGAACAGGGGGCTCGGGCAGATACGCAGTATTTT. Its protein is CASSRREQGARADTQYF.

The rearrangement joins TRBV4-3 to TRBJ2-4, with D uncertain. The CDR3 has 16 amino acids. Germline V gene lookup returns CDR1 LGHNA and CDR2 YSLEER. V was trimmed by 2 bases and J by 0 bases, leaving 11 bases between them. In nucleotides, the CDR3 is TGCGCCAGCAGCCAACTTCAGACCCTAGCCAAAAACATTCAGTACTTC. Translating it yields CASSQLQTLAKNIQYF.

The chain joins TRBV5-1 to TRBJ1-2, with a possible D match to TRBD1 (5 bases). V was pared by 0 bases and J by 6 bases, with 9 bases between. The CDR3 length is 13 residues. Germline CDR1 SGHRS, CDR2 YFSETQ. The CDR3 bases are TGCGCCAGCAGCTTGGATCAGGGAGATGGCTACACCTTC. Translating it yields CASSLDQGDGYTF.

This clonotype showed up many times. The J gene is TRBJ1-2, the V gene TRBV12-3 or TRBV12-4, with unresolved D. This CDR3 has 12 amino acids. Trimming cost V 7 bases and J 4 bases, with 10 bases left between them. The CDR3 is CASTRPSYGYTF. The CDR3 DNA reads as TGTGCCAGCACCCGACCTAGCTATGGCTACACCTTC.

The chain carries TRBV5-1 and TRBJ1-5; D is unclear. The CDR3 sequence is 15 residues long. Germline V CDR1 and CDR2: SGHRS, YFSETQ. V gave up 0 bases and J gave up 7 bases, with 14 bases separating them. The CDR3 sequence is CASSLDSPLQQPQHF. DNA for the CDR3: TGCGCCAGCAGCTTGGACTCCCCCTTACAACAGCCCCAGCATTTT.

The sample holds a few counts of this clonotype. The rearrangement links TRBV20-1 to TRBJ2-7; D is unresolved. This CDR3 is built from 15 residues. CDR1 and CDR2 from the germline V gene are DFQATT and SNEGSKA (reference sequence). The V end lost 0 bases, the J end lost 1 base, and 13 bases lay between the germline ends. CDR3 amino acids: CSARDWSAESYEQYF. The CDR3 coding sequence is TGCAGTGCTAGAGATTGGTCGGCGGAGTCCTACGAGCAGTACTTC.

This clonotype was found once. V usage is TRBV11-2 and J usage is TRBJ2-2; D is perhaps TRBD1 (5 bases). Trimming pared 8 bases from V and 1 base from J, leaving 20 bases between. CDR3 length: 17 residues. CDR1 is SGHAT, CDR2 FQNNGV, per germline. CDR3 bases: TGTGCCAGCGCCCCTCCACCCTGGGGCCAGAACACCGGGGAGCTGTTTTTT. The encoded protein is CASAPPPWGQNTGELFF.

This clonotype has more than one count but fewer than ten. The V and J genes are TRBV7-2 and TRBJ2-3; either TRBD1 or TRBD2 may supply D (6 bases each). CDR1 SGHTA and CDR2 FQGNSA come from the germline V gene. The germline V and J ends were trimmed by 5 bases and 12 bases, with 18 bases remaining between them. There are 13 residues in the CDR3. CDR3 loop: CASSGTEEGGQYF. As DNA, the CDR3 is TGTGCCAGCAGCGGGACCGAAGAGGGGGGACAGTATTTT.

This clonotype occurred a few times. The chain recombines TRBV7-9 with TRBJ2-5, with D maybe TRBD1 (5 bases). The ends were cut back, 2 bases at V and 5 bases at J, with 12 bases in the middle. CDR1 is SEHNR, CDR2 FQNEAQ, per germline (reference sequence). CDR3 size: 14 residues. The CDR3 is CASSLQGFGETQYF. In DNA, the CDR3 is TGTGCCAGCAGCTTACAGGGTTTTGGGGAGACCCAGTACTTC.

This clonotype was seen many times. The CDR3 sequence is CASSLTGANVLTF. The CDR3 nucleotides read TGTGCCAGCAGCTTAACTGGGGCCAACGTCCTGACTTTC. This sequence joins TRBV7-2 and TRBJ2-6; no reliable D call. With 2 bases removed from V and 2 bases from J, the gap between germline ends came to 1 base. CDR1 is SGHTA and CDR2 is FQGNSA in the germline V gene. The CDR3 runs to 13 residues.

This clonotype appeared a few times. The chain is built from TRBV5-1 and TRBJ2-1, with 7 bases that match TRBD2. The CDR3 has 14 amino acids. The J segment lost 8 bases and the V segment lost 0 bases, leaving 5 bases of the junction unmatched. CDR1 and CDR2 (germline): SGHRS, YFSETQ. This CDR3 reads CASSLEGTTDEQFF. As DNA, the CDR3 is TGCGCCAGCAGCTTGGAAGGGACTACCGATGAGCAGTTCTTC.

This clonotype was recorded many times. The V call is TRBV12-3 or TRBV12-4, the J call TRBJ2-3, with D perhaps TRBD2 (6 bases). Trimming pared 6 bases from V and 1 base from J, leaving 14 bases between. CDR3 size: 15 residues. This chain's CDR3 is CASSPRREGTDTQYF. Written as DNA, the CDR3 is TGTGCCAGCAGCCCCCGAAGGGAGGGCACAGATACGCAGTATTTT.

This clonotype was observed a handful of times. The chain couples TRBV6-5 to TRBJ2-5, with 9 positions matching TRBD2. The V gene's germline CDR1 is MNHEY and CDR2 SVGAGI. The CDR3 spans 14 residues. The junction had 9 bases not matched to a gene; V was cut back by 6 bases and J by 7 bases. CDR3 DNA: TGTGCCAGCAGCCCGGGACTAGCCCACCGGACCCAGTACTTC. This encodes CASSPGLAHRTQYF.

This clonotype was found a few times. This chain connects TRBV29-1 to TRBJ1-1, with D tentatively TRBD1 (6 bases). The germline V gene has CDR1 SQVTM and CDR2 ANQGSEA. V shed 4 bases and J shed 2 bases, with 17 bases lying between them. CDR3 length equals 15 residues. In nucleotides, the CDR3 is TGCAGCGTTGTTGGGGGGCGAGGGGGAAACACTGAAGCTTTCTTT. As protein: CSVVGGRGGNTEAFF.

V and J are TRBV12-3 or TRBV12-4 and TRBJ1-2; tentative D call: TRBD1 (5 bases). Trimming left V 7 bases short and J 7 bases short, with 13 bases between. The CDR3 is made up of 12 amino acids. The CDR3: CASTLTGSGYTF. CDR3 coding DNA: TGTGCCAGCACCCTCACAGGTTCTGGCTACACCTTC.

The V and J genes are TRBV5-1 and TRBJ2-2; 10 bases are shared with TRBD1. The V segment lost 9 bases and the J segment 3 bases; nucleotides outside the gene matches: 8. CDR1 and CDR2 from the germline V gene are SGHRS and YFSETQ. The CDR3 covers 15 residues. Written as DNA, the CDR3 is TGCGCCACCAAGACAGGGGGCAGTGACACCGGGGAGCTGTTTTTT. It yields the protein CATKTGGSDTGELFF.